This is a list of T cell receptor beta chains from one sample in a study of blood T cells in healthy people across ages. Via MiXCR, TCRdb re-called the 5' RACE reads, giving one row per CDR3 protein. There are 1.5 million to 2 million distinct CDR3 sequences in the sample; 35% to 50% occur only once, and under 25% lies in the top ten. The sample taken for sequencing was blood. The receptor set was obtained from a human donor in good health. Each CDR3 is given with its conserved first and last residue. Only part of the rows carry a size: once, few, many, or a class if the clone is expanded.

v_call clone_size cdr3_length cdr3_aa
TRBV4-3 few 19 CASSQDLSGWETGANVLTF
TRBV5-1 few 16 CASSFSAVEDFGDKYF
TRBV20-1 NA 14 CSARDRGRQETQYF
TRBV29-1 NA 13 CSVRTLLGVEQYF
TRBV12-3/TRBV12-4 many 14 CASSRDRMNTEAFF
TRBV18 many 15 CASRDARSSTDTQYF
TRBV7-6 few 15 CASSLITGDTGELFF
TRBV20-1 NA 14 CSAWTSGVGETQYF
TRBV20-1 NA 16 CSARRLAGGFLYIQYF
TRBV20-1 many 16 CSASGRGKSSYNEQFF
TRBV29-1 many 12 CSVEDWGQPYTF
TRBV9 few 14 CASSAGLSTAEQYF
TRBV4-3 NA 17 CASSQGTSPMYQETQYF
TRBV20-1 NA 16 CSARQPGQSSYNEQFF
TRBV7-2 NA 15 CASSLGLGRNNEQFF
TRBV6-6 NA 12 CASSYNPGELFF
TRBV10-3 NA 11 CAISESHGYTF
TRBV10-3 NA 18 CAISELGLAGSSYNEQFF
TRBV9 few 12 CASSVGQGKQYF
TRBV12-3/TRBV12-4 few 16 CASSPRTGGSNQPQHF
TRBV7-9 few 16 CASSLLDGAENEKLFF
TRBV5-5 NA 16 CASSFGLSSTTDTQYF
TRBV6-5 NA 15 CASSRGGQGIDTQYF
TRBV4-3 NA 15 CASSQDRAGGSMGTF
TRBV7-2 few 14 CASSLVPGPGEQYF
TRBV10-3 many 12 CASLAVGYEQYF
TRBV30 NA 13 CAWSTGSYNEQFF
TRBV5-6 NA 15 CASSLVGHLSYEQYF
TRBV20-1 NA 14 CSAIPRDRPGGYTF